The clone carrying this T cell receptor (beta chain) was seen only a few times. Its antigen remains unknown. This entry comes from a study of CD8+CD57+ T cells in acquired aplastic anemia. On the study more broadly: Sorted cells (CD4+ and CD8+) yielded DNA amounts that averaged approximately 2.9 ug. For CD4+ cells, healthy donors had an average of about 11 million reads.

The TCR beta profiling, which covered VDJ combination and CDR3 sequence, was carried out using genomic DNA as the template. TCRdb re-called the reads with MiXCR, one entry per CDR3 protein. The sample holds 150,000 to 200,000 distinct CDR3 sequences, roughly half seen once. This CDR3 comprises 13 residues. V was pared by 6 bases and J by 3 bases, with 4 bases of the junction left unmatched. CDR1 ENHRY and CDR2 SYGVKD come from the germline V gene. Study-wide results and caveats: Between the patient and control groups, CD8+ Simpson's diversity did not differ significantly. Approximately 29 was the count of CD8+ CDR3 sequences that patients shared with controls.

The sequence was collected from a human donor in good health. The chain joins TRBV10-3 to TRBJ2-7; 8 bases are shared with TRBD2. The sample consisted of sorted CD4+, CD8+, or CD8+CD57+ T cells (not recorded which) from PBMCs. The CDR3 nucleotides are TGTGCCATCAGCGAAAGCGGGGGCTACGAGCAGTACTTC. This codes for CAISESGGYEQYF.